This entry concerns a single T cell receptor beta chain. Its antigen is not known. TCRbeta library preparation incorporated unique molecular identifiers. MiXCR, run by TCRdb on the PCR reads, gives a single entry per CDR3 protein. The sample comprises 550,000 to 800,000 distinct CDR3 sequences, less than 15% of which are singletons, and about 0.79% rests with the top ten. Per the germline V gene, CDR1 is LGHDT and CDR2 is YNNKEL (reference sequence). Between the trimmed V and J ends, which lost 0 bases and 6 bases, there was a span of 12 bases. CDR3 size: 14 residues. The sample is drawn from a study of T-cell reconstitution after alpha-beta-depleted transplantation in children. Study outcomes and limitations: It was surviving recipient T cells and thymic progenitors that gave some patients high TCRbeta diversity at day 60. Several hundred rapidly expanded clones from non-depleted graft cells reportedly supplied alpha-beta T cells about two months post-transplant. T-cell counts and diversity were attributed mostly to newly produced T cells one year after transplant.

The receptor was isolated from a girl aged 2 to 9 with congenital amegakaryocytic thrombocytopenia, due to receive a stem cell transplant. This chain joins TRBV3-1 and TRBJ2-7; D is unclear. The sample consisted of PBMCs, taken before TCRalphabeta/CD19-depleted stem cell transplant. CDR3 residues: CASSQDRNMAEQYF. For the CDR3, the DNA is TGTGCCAGCAGCCAAGATCGAAACATGGCCGAGCAGTACTTC.